The 28 T cell receptor beta chains given below trace back to one sample, sequenced in a study of Ad26.COV2.S vaccination and SARS-CoV-2 variants. Treatment given: over 15 received Ad26.COV2.S at low or high dose, single or two shots; about 5 received placebo; per-sample allocation not given. All samples were drawn on day 63, counting from the first vaccine or placebo injection. Generated by immunoSEQ multiplex PCR, the TCRdb table keeps only in-frame clones and is missing some. Counted here are 500,000 or so clones, around nine tenths occurring once; the ten biggest clones make up 9.5% to 15%. Sequenced here: peripheral blood, sampled in a trial of Ad26.COV2.S vaccine versus placebo. These TCRs come from a person between 18 and 65 years old who received the Ad26.COV2.S COVID-19 vaccine or a placebo.

The chain carries TRBV30 and TRBJ1-1; D uncertain. The CDR3 is 14 amino acids. Between the trimmed V and J ends, which lost 0 bases and 5 bases, there was a span of 13 bases. Per the germline V gene, CDR1 is GTSNPN and CDR2 is SVGIG (reference sequence). CDR3 nucleotides: TGTGCCTGGAGTGTACATGGGGTTGGGACTGAAGCTTTCTTT. Translated: CAWSVHGVGTEAFF.

The chain is built from TRBV5-1 and TRBJ2-3; a weak D match, TRBD2 (6 bases). V dropped 4 bases and J dropped 0 bases, with 9 bases sitting between them. This CDR3 is 14 amino acids long. In germline, CDR1 is SGHRS, CDR2 YFSETQ. CDR3 residues: CASSPGTSTDTQYF. As DNA, the CDR3 is TGCGCCAGCAGCCCCGGGACTAGCACAGATACGCAGTATTTT.

The V and J genes are TRBV6-2 or TRBV6-3 and TRBJ1-1, with D possibly being TRBD1 (5 bases). Trimming took 5 bases from V and 3 from J, leaving 16 bases between them. The germline V gene has CDR1 MNHEY and CDR2 SVGEGT. CDR3 length equals 15 residues. The CDR3 DNA reads as TGTGCCAGCAGTCATACAGAGAAGGGGTACACTGAAGCTTTCTTT. Protein sequence: CASSHTEKGYTEAFF.

This clone was seen only once. This sequence joins TRBV11-1 and TRBJ2-2, with a tentative D call TRBD2 (6 bases). Between the trimmed V and J ends, which lost 1 base and 1 base, there was a span of 10 bases. Germline-derived CDR1 and CDR2 are SGHAT and FQDESV (reference sequence). The CDR3 covers 16 residues. The CDR3 sequence: CASSLGSSGNTGELFF. CDR3 DNA sequence: TGTGCCAGCAGCTTAGGTAGTAGCGGGAACACCGGGGAGCTGTTTTTT.

The J gene is TRBJ1-5, the V gene TRBV6-5; 12 positions match TRBD1. V shed 6 bases, J shed 7 bases, and the junction held 1 base outside the gene matches. CDR3 length: 13 residues. Germline CDR1 reads MNHEY; CDR2 reads SVGAGI. This CDR3 is CASRGTGGQPQHF. The CDR3 coding sequence is TGTGCCAGCAGAGGGACAGGGGGCCAGCCCCAGCATTTT.

The V call is TRBV7-2, the J call TRBJ2-7; 10 bases match TRBD1. CDR3 size: 15 residues. CDR1 is SGHTA and CDR2 is FQGNSA in the germline V gene. Losses at the gene ends were 5 bases for V and 4 bases for J; bases not matched to a gene: 8. The CDR3 reads CASSPTGTGVYEQYF. The CDR3 DNA follows: TGTGCCAGCAGCCCAACCGGGACAGGGGTATACGAGCAGTACTTC. Using reference TRBV7-2 and TRBJ2-7 for the parts outside the CDR3, the full variable domain is GAGVSQSPSNKVTEKGKDVELRCDPISGHTALYWYRQSLGQGLEFLIYFQGNSAPDKSGLPSDRFSAERTGGSVSTLTIQRTQQEDSAVYLCASSPTGTGVYEQYFGPGTRLTVT.

The V and J genes are TRBV19 and TRBJ1-2; no clear D gene. V shed 6 bases and J shed 6 bases, with 14 bases lying between them. CDR3 length: 13 residues. The germline CDR1 and CDR2 sequences are LNHDA and SQIVND (reference sequence). The CDR3 loop reads CASSQARVDGYTF. The CDR3, as DNA: TGTGCCAGTAGCCAAGCCCGGGTAGATGGCTACACCTTC.

CDR3: CASSNDGELFF. The CDR3 nucleotides read TGTGCCAGCAGTAATGACGGGGAACTGTTTTTT. This rearrangement joins TRBV7-2 to TRBJ1-4; D gene ambiguous. Trimming pared 6 bases from V and 12 bases from J, leaving 11 bases between. The germline V gene encodes CDR1 SGHTA and CDR2 FQGNSA. The CDR3 loop spans 11 amino acids.

This clone was observed a handful of times. This chain links TRBV27 with TRBJ2-2; D is ambiguous. The CDR3 loop spans 13 amino acids. Trimming took 0 bases from V and 7 from J, leaving 6 bases between them. Per germline, CDR1 MNHEY and CDR2 SMNVEV (reference sequence). CDR3 DNA sequence: TGTGCCAGCAGTTTATCGCGAGGCGGGGAGCTGTTTTTT. Translated: CASSLSRGGELFF.

This chain connects TRBV7-9 to TRBJ2-2; a possible D gene is TRBD1 (6 bases). The CDR3 loop spans 16 amino acids. Germline values: CDR1 SEHNR, CDR2 FQNEAQ (reference sequence). V was cut by 0 bases and J by 0 bases, with 8 bases left in between. The CDR3 DNA reads as TGTGCCAGCAGCTTAGCGGGACAATCGAACACCGGGGAGCTGTTTTTT. Protein product: CASSLAGQSNTGELFF.

Only a few counts were recorded for this clone. CDR3 protein: CAWGKGNTIYF. The CDR3 nucleotides are TGTGCCTGGGGAAAGGGAAACACCATATATTTT. The V call is TRBV30, the J call TRBJ1-3; D gene ambiguous. The germline V and J ends were trimmed by 5 bases and 4 bases, with 6 bases remaining between them. Per germline, CDR1 GTSNPN and CDR2 SVGIG (reference sequence). CDR3 size: 11 residues.

V and J are TRBV5-1 and TRBJ2-5; possibly TRBD2 for D (5 bases). V dropped 4 bases and J dropped 2 bases, with 12 bases sitting between them. This CDR3 is built from 14 residues. The germline CDR1 and CDR2 sequences are SGHRS and YFSETQ. CDR3 coding DNA: TGCGCCAGCAGCCCGGGGATAGGGCAAGAGACCCAGTACTTC. Its protein is CASSPGIGQETQYF.

This clone was recorded only once. Other nucleotide sequences from this sample produce the same CDR3. This chain uses TRBV5-1 with TRBJ1-6; no definite D call. This CDR3 has 14 residues. The germline gives CDR1 SGHRS, CDR2 YFSETQ. V was pared by 0 bases and J by 3 bases, with 4 bases between. CDR3 bases: TGCGCCAGCAGCTTGGACAGCTATAATTCACCCCTCCACTTT. It is translated as CASSLDSYNSPLHF.

This clone was seen a single time. Written as DNA, the CDR3 is TGTGCCAGTAGTGTCTATAGCGGGAGGGTCGATGAGCAGTTCTTC. Translating gives CASSVYSGRVDEQFF. The chain is built from TRBV19 and TRBJ2-1; the match to TRBD2 covers 11 bases. The junction had 8 bases not matched to a gene; V was cut back by 5 bases and J by 8 bases. The CDR3 extends over 15 amino acids. Germline V gene lookup returns CDR1 LNHDA and CDR2 SQIVND (reference sequence).

The rearrangement joins TRBV27 to TRBJ1-6; tentatively, D is TRBD1 (5 bases). The CDR3 is 14 residues long. CDR1 MNHEY and CDR2 SMNVEV come from the germline V gene (reference sequence). Trimming left V 5 bases short and J 9 bases short, with 14 bases between. The CDR3 loop is CASSVTVAASPLHF. The CDR3 nucleotides read TGTGCCAGCAGTGTGACAGTAGCGGCTTCACCCCTCCACTTT.

CDR3 nucleotide sequence: TGTGCCAGCAGCTTAGGGTTCGCGGGAGTGGACAATGAGCAGTTCTTC. Translating gives CASSLGFAGVDNEQFF. The chain carries TRBV7-9 and TRBJ2-1, with 7 bases that match TRBD2. Unmatched junction bases numbered 8, after V lost 1 base and J lost 5 bases. Looked up from germline, CDR1 is SEHNR and CDR2 is FQNEAQ (reference sequence). The length of the CDR3 is 16 residues.

J is TRBJ2-5 and V is TRBV9; 7 bases map to TRBD2. The CDR3 is 15 residues long. With 0 bases clipped from V and 4 bases from J, the junction kept 6 bases outside the gene matches. CDR1 and CDR2 (germline): SGDLS, YYNGEE. The CDR3 protein is CASSVAGGRVETQYF. The CDR3, as DNA: TGTGCCAGCAGCGTAGCGGGAGGCCGGGTAGAGACCCAGTACTTC.

CDR3 nucleotide sequence: TGTGCCAGCAGCTTAGGAGCTGGGTACGAGCAGTACTTC. Amino acids: CASSLGAGYEQYF. The rearrangement links TRBV7-8 to TRBJ2-7; no clear D gene. Trimming cost V 1 base and J 4 bases, with 8 bases left between them. The CDR3 contains 13 residues. Germline CDR1 reads SGHVS; CDR2 reads FQNEAQ.

This rearrangement joins TRBV6-6 to TRBJ1-1; D unresolved. The V end was cut by 3 bases, the J end by 7 bases, with 6 bases between. CDR3 length equals 11 residues. CDR1 and CDR2 from the germline V gene are MNHNY and SVGAGI (reference sequence). The CDR3 here is CASSYTLEAFF. The CDR3 DNA follows: TGTGCCAGCAGTTATACGCTTGAAGCTTTCTTT.

The gene calls are TRBV5-4 and TRBJ2-6; TRBD1 aligns across 7 bases. The V segment lost 4 bases and the J segment 3 bases; nucleotides outside the gene matches: 10. The CDR3 sequence is 17 residues long. Germline-derived CDR1 and CDR2 are SGHNT and YYREEE (reference sequence). Here the CDR3 DNA reads TGTGCCAGCAGCCCACCGACAGGGTCTAATGGGGCCAACGTCCTGACTTTC. This translates into CASSPPTGSNGANVLTF.

For this clone: The same CDR3 is also encoded by other DNA sequences in this sample. V usage is TRBV9 and J usage is TRBJ2-6; D is ambiguous. In germline, CDR1 is SGDLS, CDR2 YYNGEE. Trimming left V 0 bases short and J 0 bases short, with 4 bases between. This CDR3 spans 15 amino acids. As DNA, the CDR3 is TGTGCCAGCAGCGTAGCTGTCTCTGGGGCCAACGTCCTGACTTTC. Translating it yields CASSVAVSGANVLTF.

The chain carries TRBV19 and TRBJ2-5; maybe TRBD2 (6 bases). Germline V gene data show CDR1 as LNHDA and CDR2 as SQIVND (reference sequence). V lost 3 bases, J lost 9 bases, and 14 bases lay in between. The CDR3 runs 13 residues. The CDR3 loop reads CASSITRGGAQYF. The CDR3 bases are TGTGCCAGTAGTATCACTCGCGGAGGGGCCCAGTACTTC.

The J gene is TRBJ2-5, the V gene TRBV4-2, with a possible D match to TRBD2 (6 bases). The germline V and J ends were trimmed by 0 bases and 4 bases, with 27 bases remaining between them. The germline gives CDR1 LGHNA, CDR2 YNFKEQ. This CDR3 contains 20 residues. The CDR3 DNA is TGTGCCAGCAGCCAAGAACGGGACCCCGGGACTTCCCGGAGCCGAGAGACCCAGTACTTC. Its translation is CASSQERDPGTSRSRETQYF.

The chain combines TRBV4-3 with TRBJ2-4; 9 positions match TRBD1. Germline lookup yields CDR1 LGHNA and CDR2 YSLEER. The CDR3 is 19 residues long. The trim removed 0 bases at V and 0 bases at J, leaving 9 bases unmatched. As DNA, the CDR3 is TGCGCCAGCAGCCAAGATGTGCTCGGACAGGGGATAGCCAAAAACATTCAGTACTTC. Its translation is CASSQDVLGQGIAKNIQYF.

The CDR3 DNA reads TGTGCCAGCAGTCGGGACACAGATACGCAGTATTTT. Its protein product is CASSRDTDTQYF. This chain uses TRBV28 with TRBJ2-3; maybe TRBD2 (5 bases). Germline V gene lookup returns CDR1 MDHEN and CDR2 SYDVKM. V was cut by 5 bases and J by 2 bases, with 5 bases left in between. The CDR3 spans 12 residues.

This clone was recorded only once. The chain employs TRBV30 and TRBJ1-1, with D possibly matching TRBD1 (6 bases). With 5 bases removed from V and 3 bases from J, the gap between germline ends came to 22 bases. Germline V gene lookup returns CDR1 GTSNPN and CDR2 SVGIG (reference sequence). The CDR3 totals 16 residues. CDR3 sequence: CAWRQRRGGNDTEAFF. CDR3 bases: TGTGCCTGGCGCCAACGAAGAGGGGGGAACGACACTGAAGCTTTCTTT.

Concerning this clone itself: The sample has other DNA sequences that encode this CDR3 too. The chain has TRBV19 and TRBJ2-1; TRBD2 matches at 13 bases. Germline values: CDR1 LNHDA, CDR2 SQIVND (reference sequence). The CDR3 length is 17 residues. J gave up 0 bases and V 3 bases, and 2 bases lay outside the gene matches. The CDR3, as DNA: TGTGCCAGTAGTATCCGGACTAGCGGGAGCTCCTACAATGAGCAGTTCTTC. Residues: CASSIRTSGSSYNEQFF.

This chain connects TRBV15 to TRBJ2-7; the match to TRBD1 covers 8 bases. Germline V lookup: CDR1 LNHNV, CDR2 YYDKDF (reference sequence). Losses at the gene ends were 0 bases for V and 5 bases for J; bases not matched to a gene: 12. The CDR3 covers 17 residues. The CDR3 nucleotides are TGTGCCACCAGCAGAGACCCTCCGGGGCAGGGGGCGGACGAGCAGTACTTC. Translating it yields CATSRDPPGQGADEQYF.